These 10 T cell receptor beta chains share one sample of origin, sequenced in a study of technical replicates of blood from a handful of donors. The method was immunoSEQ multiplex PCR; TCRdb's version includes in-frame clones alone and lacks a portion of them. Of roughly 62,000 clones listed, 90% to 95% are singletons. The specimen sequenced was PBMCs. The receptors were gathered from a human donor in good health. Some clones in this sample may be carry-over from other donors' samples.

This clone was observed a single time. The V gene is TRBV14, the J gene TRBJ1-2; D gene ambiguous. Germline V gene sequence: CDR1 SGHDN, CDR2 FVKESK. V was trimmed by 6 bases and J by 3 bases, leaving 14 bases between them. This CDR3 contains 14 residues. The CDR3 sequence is CASSYGSLDYGYTF. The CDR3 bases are TGTGCCAGCAGTTATGGGAGCCTTGACTATGGCTACACCTTC.

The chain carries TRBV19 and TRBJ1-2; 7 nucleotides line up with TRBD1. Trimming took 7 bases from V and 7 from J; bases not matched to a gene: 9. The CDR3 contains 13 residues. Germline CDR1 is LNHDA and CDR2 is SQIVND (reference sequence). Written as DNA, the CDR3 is TGTGCCAGTACCCTGACAGGGCCCCTTGGCTACACCTTC. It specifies CASTLTGPLGYTF.

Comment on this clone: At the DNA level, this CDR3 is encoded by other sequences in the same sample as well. CDR3 loop: CASSLGGGYTEAFF. The CDR3 nucleotides read TGCGCCAGCTCGTTGGGAGGAGGGTACACTGAAGCTTTCTTT. The J gene is TRBJ1-1, the V gene TRBV5-1; D is undetermined. This CDR3 is built from 14 residues. With 7 bases removed from V and 3 bases from J, the gap between germline ends came to 16 bases. Germline CDR1 reads SGHRS; CDR2 reads YFSETQ.

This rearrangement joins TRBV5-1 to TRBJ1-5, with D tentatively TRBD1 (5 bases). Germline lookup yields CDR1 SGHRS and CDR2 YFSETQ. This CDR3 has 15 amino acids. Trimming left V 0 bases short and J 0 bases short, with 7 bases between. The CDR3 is CASSLGTNSNQPQHF. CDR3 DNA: TGCGCCAGCAGCTTGGGGACAAATAGCAATCAGCCCCAGCATTTT. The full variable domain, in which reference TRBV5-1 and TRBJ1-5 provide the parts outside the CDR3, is KAGVTQTPRYLIKTRGQQVTLSCSPISGHRSVSWYQQTPGQGLQFLFEYFSETQRNKGNFPGRFSGRQFSNSRSEMNVSTLELGDSALYLCASSLGTNSNQPQHFGDGTRLSIL.

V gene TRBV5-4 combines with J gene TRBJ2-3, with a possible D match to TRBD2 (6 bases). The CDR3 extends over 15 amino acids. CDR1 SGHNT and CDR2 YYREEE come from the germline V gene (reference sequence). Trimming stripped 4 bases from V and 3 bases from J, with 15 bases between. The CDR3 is CASSLGLPRTDTQYF. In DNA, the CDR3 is TGTGCCAGCAGCCTGGGACTCCCTAGGACAGATACGCAGTATTTT.

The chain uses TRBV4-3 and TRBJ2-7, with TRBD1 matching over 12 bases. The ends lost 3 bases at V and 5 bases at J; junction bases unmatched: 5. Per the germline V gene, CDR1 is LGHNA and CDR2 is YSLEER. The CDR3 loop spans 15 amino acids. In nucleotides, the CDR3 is TGCGCCAGCAGCCAGCCGGGACAGGGGGCCCACGAGCAGTACTTC. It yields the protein CASSQPGQGAHEQYF.

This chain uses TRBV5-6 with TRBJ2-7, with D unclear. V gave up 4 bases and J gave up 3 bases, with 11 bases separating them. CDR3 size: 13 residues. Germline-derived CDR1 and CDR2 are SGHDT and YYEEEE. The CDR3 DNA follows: TGTGCCAGCAGCCCGCGGCAACTCTACGAGCAGTACTTC. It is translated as CASSPRQLYEQYF.

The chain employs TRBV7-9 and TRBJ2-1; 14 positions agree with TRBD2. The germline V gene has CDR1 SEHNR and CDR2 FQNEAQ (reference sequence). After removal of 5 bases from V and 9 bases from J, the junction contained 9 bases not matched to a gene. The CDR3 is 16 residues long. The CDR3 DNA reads TGTGCCAGCAGCCCCCAGTCAGGGACTAGCGGGGGTGAGCAGTTCTTC. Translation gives CASSPQSGTSGGEQFF.

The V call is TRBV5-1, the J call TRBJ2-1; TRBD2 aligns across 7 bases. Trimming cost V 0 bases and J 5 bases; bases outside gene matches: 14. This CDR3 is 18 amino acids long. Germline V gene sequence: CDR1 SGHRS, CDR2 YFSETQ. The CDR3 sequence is CASSLGPTSGVEDNEQFF. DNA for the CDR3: TGCGCCAGCAGCTTGGGGCCCACCAGCGGGGTTGAGGACAATGAGCAGTTCTTC. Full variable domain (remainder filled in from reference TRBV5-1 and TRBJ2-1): KAGVTQTPRYLIKTRGQQVTLSCSPISGHRSVSWYQQTPGQGLQFLFEYFSETQRNKGNFPGRFSGRQFSNSRSEMNVSTLELGDSALYLCASSLGPTSGVEDNEQFFGPGTRLTVL.

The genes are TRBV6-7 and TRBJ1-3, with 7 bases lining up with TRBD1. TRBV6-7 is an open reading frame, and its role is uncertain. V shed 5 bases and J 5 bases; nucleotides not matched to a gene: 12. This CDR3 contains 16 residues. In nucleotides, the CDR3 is TGTGCCAGCAGTCTGCTAGAGGAGGGGGCCAGAAACACCATATATTTT. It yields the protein CASSLLEEGARNTIYF.